The sample holds a few counts of the clone carrying this T cell receptor beta chain. Antigen: not known. This record belongs to a study of cytomegalovirus exposure and HLA in healthy donors. Study-level results: Earlier findings revealed that most TCR beta V segments proved productive either about 90% or about 30% of the time. Association of a missense DCLRE1C variant with TCR beta V- and J-gene trimming was reported in a later analysis. The study reported that TCR beta sequences accurately predicted HLA-A and HLA-B alleles in most subjects. Serostatus for CMV was the only available immune exposure information.

Primers: 60 Vbeta forward and 13 Jbeta reverse. Profiling relied on immunoSEQ multiplex PCR, and the TCRdb table lists in-frame clones only, not all of them. This table has around 120,000 clones, around three quarters appearing once. Germline lookup yields CDR1 WNHNN and CDR2 SYGVQD (reference sequence). This CDR3 region has 14 residues. Trimming took 3 bases from V and 1 from J, leaving 9 bases between them. This clonotype was obtained from a woman aged 55-70 years in good health and CMV-seropositive. This sequence joins TRBV10-1 and TRBJ1-1, with D possibly being TRBD1 (5 bases). The sample taken for sequencing was PBMCs. The CDR3 reads CASSDYQGNTEAFF. In nucleotides, the CDR3 is TGCGCCAGCAGTGATTACCAGGGGAACACTGAAGCTTTCTTT.